The 22 T cell receptor beta chains below were found in one sample sequenced in a study of T-cell reconstitution after alpha-beta-depleted transplantation in children. Unique molecular identifiers were used to barcode this TCRbeta library. Each CDR3 protein is one row after TCRdb ran MiXCR on the PCR reads. The sample yields fewer than 750,000 distinct CDR3 sequences, over 20% seen once. Specimen: PBMCs, collected before TCRalphabeta/CD19-depleted stem cell transplant. Receptors were obtained from a boy under two years old with Wiskott-Aldrich syndrome, due to receive a stem cell transplant.

This clonotype was seen ten or more times. The rearrangement links TRBV5-1 to TRBJ1-5, with a possible D match to TRBD1 (5 bases). Trimming stripped 0 bases from V and 2 bases from J, with 9 bases between. CDR1 is SGHRS and CDR2 is YFSETQ in the germline V gene. The CDR3 is 15 residues long. In nucleotides, the CDR3 is TGCGCCAGCAGCTTGGCAGGGCAGGGCAATCAGCCCCAGCATTTT. This translates into CASSLAGQGNQPQHF.

The table lists this clonotype with a few counts. V usage is TRBV28 and J usage is TRBJ2-5, with D unresolved. CDR1 and CDR2 from the germline V gene are MDHEN and SYDVKM. The CDR3 has 15 residues. Trimming left V 3 bases short and J 4 bases short, with 15 bases between. CDR3 bases: TGTGCCAGCAGTTTTCGGGTGGGCTATACAGAGACCCAGTACTTC. This codes for CASSFRVGYTETQYF.

This clonotype came up a few times. J is TRBJ2-1 and V is TRBV7-2; D gene uncertain. CDR1 and CDR2 from the germline V gene are SGHTA and FQGNSA. The CDR3 is 15 residues long. V was clipped by 6 bases and J by 0 bases, with 12 bases between them. This CDR3 is CASRWATSSYNEQFF. DNA for the CDR3: TGTGCCAGCAGATGGGCGACCAGCTCCTACAATGAGCAGTTCTTC.

V gene TRBV5-1 combines with J gene TRBJ1-2; possibly TRBD1 for D (6 bases). CDR1 and CDR2 (germline): SGHRS, YFSETQ. CDR3 size: 16 residues. V shed 3 bases and J shed 6 bases, with 21 bases lying between them. The CDR3, as DNA: TGCGCCAGCAGCTCTAAGACGGACAGTCTCACTGATGGCTACACCTTC. Translated: CASSSKTDSLTDGYTF.

This clonotype was recorded a few times. The chain couples TRBV5-1 to TRBJ2-7; 7 bases are a match to TRBD1. Germline-derived CDR1 and CDR2 are SGHRS and YFSETQ. The CDR3 totals 13 residues. V lost 5 bases to trimming and J lost 1 base; unmatched junction nucleotides: 3. CDR3 residues: CASRIQGSYEQYF. The CDR3 bases are TGCGCCAGCAGAATACAGGGGTCCTACGAGCAGTACTTC.

This clonotype was picked up a small number of times. CDR3 sequence reads: CASSTALLAGVVETQYF. The CDR3 coding sequence is TGCGCCAGCAGCACTGCGCTACTAGCGGGAGTAGTTGAGACCCAGTACTTC. The chain couples TRBV5-1 to TRBJ2-5; 11 bases align to TRBD2. Trimming at V came to 4 bases and at J to 5 bases, leaving 13 bases not matched to a gene. The CDR3 runs 17 residues. Germline loops: CDR1 SGHRS, CDR2 YFSETQ.

The chain is built from TRBV24-1 and TRBJ1-2; no clear D. CDR1 and CDR2 (germline): KGHDR, SFDVKD. The CDR3 is 14 residues long. V gave up 4 bases and J gave up 3 bases, with 11 bases separating them. CDR3 amino acids: CATSDLDGDYGYTF. The CDR3 DNA sequence: TGTGCCACCAGTGACCTTGACGGGGACTATGGCTACACCTTC.

This chain's CDR3 is CSASHPTSLADTQYF. In DNA, the CDR3 is TGCAGTGCTAGCCATCCGACTAGCTTAGCAGATACGCAGTATTTT. The V call is TRBV20-1, the J call TRBJ2-3; 7 nucleotides agree with TRBD2. The CDR3 loop spans 15 amino acids. V was pared by 3 bases and J by 4 bases, with 10 bases of the junction left unmatched. Looked up from germline, CDR1 is DFQATT and CDR2 is SNEGSKA (reference sequence).

This clonotype was found a few times. The rearrangement joins TRBV29-1 to TRBJ2-3, with TRBD1 matching over 9 bases. Losses at the gene ends were 6 bases for V and 3 bases for J; bases not matched to a gene: 7. CDR1 is SQVTM and CDR2 is ANQGSEA in the germline V gene. The CDR3 runs 14 residues. In DNA, the CDR3 is TGCAGCGTCCCGGGACAGGGTAGAACAGATACGCAGTATTTT. It encodes CSVPGQGRTDTQYF.

The V gene is TRBV20-1, the J gene TRBJ1-3, with a weak D call TRBD1 (5 bases). The ends were cut back, 6 bases at V and 4 bases at J, with 25 bases in the middle. From germline, CDR1 is DFQATT and CDR2 SNEGSKA (reference sequence). The CDR3 totals 17 residues. CDR3 nucleotides: TGCAGTGCCAGCGGGGGGAACCAGTGGTTTTCAGGAAACACCATATATTTT. Protein: CSASGGNQWFSGNTIYF.

The chain combines TRBV3-1 with TRBJ2-5; TRBD1 matches at 7 bases. V lost 4 bases and J lost 4; bases outside the gene matches: 3. Per germline, CDR1 LGHDT and CDR2 YNNKEL (reference sequence). The CDR3 consists of 13 residues. CDR3 coding DNA: TGTGCCAGCAGCCGAACAGGGGCAGAGACCCAGTACTTC. It codes for CASSRTGAETQYF.

This clonotype was picked up a small number of times. The chain employs TRBV7-9 and TRBJ2-1, with 9 bases lining up with TRBD2. The CDR3 is 17 residues long. Germline V CDR1 and CDR2: SEHNR, FQNEAQ (reference sequence). Trimming cost V 0 bases and J 0 bases; bases outside gene matches: 3. The CDR3: CASSLALAGVSYNEQFF. The CDR3 DNA is TGTGCCAGCAGCTTAGCGTTAGCGGGAGTCTCCTACAATGAGCAGTTCTTC.

This clonotype was detected only a few times. The chain links TRBV2 to TRBJ2-3; D perhaps matches TRBD2 (5 bases). Germline V gives CDR1 SNHLY, CDR2 FYNNEI. CDR3 length: 15 residues. V lost 4 bases and J lost 3, with 14 bases in between. The CDR3 bases are TGTGCCAGCAGTGTTGGAAGGAGGTCGACAGATACGCAGTATTTT. This gives the protein CASSVGRRSTDTQYF.

The chain joins TRBV10-1 to TRBJ2-7; D not certain. CDR3 size: 14 residues. Germline CDR1 is WNHNN and CDR2 is SYGVQD (reference sequence). Between the trimmed V and J ends, which lost 0 bases and 4 bases, there was a span of 10 bases. The CDR3 nucleotides read TGCGCCAGCAGTGAGTCGACTCGGGTGTACGAGCAGTACTTC. This sequence encodes CASSESTRVYEQYF.

The chain uses TRBV20-1 and TRBJ2-3, with 10 bases identical to TRBD2. Germline loops: CDR1 DFQATT, CDR2 SNEGSKA (reference sequence). CDR3 length: 13 residues. Germline trimming cut 2 bases from V and 5 bases from J; bases unmatched to any gene: 1. CDR3 bases: TGCAGTGCTAGACTAGCGGGAGAAGATACGCAGTATTTT. It specifies CSARLAGEDTQYF.

The V gene is TRBV28, the J gene TRBJ2-1, with 8 bases aligning to TRBD2. After removal of 2 bases from V and 6 bases from J, the junction contained 9 bases not matched to a gene. Germline loops: CDR1 MDHEN, CDR2 SYDVKM. The CDR3 totals 16 residues. The CDR3 spells CASSLQGLVSRNEQFF. The DNA of the CDR3 is TGTGCCAGCAGTTTACAGGGACTAGTGAGCCGCAATGAGCAGTTCTTC.

The gene calls are TRBV5-1 and TRBJ2-7, with 9 bases matching TRBD1. V dropped 3 bases and J dropped 4; count of bases not matched to a gene: 11. Germline CDR1 reads SGHRS; CDR2 reads YFSETQ. This CDR3 contains 16 residues. CDR3 coding DNA: TGCGCCAGCAGCTACGTGACAGGGGGGCCAATATACGAGCAGTACTTC. Amino acid sequence: CASSYVTGGPIYEQYF.

This clonotype was detected only a few times. The J gene is TRBJ1-2, the V gene TRBV3-1; D unclear. The CDR3 runs to 15 residues. Germline V gives CDR1 LGHDT, CDR2 YNNKEL (reference sequence). Trimming left V 11 bases short and J 3 bases short, with 22 bases between. The CDR3, as DNA: TGTGCCTCCGCCCATGGACGGAATGGGGACTATGGCTACACCTTC. As protein: CASAHGRNGDYGYTF.

This chain uses TRBV20-1 with TRBJ2-1; D perhaps matches TRBD1 (6 bases). CDR1 is DFQATT, CDR2 SNEGSKA, per germline (reference sequence). Trimming left V 6 bases short and J 9 bases short, with 18 bases between. The CDR3 totals 13 residues. In DNA, the CDR3 is TGCAGTGCCGAGGCAGGGGCTGTGGGTGAGCAGTTCTTC. Translated, it gives CSAEAGAVGEQFF.

This clonotype was seen a handful of times. The chain combines TRBV5-4 with TRBJ2-6; no reliable D call. The CDR3 runs to 17 residues. Trimming removed 3 bases from V and 0 bases from J, with 13 bases in between. Germline V gene sequence: CDR1 SGHNT, CDR2 YYREEE (reference sequence). The CDR3 region is CASSSMKWVSGANVLTF. The CDR3 nucleotides read TGTGCCAGCAGCTCGATGAAGTGGGTCTCTGGGGCCAACGTCCTGACTTTC.

The rearrangement uses TRBV5-1 and TRBJ2-7; TRBD2 agrees at 14 bases. With V trimmed by 3 bases and J by 4 bases, 3 bases remained unmatched. The CDR3 is made up of 15 amino acids. CDR1 is SGHRS, CDR2 YFSETQ, per germline. The CDR3 sequence is CASSWTSGRSYEQYF. In DNA form, the CDR3 reads TGCGCCAGCAGCTGGACTAGCGGGAGGTCTTACGAGCAGTACTTC.

This clonotype was detected only a few times. The rearrangement links TRBV5-6 to TRBJ2-7; tentative D call: TRBD1 (5 bases). This CDR3 region has 14 residues. Germline-derived CDR1 and CDR2 are SGHDT and YYEEEE. Trimming left V 0 bases short and J 5 bases short, with 12 bases between. Here the CDR3 reads CASSLVLAGNEQYF. CDR3 sequence (DNA): TGTGCCAGCAGCTTGGTTTTGGCAGGGAACGAGCAGTACTTC.